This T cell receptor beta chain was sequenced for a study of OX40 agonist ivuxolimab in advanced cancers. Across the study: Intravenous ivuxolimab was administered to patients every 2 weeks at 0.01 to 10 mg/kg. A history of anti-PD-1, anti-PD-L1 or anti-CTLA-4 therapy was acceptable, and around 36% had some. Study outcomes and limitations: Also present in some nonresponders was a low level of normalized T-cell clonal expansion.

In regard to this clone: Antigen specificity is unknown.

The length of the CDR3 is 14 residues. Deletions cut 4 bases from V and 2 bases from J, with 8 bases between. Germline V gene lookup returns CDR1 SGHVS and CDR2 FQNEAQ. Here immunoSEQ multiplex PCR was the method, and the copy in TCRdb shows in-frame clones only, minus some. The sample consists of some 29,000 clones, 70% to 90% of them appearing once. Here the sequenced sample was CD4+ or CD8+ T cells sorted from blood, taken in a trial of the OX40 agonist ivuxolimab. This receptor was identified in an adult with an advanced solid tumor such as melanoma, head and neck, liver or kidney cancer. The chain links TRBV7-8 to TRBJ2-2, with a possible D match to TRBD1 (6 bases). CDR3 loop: CASSWDKNTGELFF. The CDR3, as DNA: TGTGCCAGCAGCTGGGACAAAAACACCGGGGAGCTGTTTTTT.